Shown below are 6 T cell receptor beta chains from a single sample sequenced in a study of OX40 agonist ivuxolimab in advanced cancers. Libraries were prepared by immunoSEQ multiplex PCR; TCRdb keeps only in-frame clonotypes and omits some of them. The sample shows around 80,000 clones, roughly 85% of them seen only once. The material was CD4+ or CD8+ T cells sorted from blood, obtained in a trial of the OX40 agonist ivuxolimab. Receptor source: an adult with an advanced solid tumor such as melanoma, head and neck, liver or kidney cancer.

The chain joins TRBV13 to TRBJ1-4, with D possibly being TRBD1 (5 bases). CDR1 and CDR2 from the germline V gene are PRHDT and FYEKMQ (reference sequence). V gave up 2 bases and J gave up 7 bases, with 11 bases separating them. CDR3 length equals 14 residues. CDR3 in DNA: TGTGCCAGCAGCTTAAGCGGGGCGGGTGAAAAACTGTTTTTT. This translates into CASSLSGAGEKLFF.

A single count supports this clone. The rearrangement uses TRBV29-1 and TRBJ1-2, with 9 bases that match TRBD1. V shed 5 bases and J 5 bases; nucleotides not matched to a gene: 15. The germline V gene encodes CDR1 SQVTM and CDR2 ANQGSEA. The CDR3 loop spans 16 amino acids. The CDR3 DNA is TGCAGCGTTTCTCCCGGGACAGGGTTCGTTTGGTATGGCTACACCTTC. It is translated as CSVSPGTGFVWYGYTF. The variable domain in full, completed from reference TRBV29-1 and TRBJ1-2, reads SAVISQKPSRDICQRGTSLTIQCQVDSQVTMMFWYRQQPGQSLTLIATANQGSEATYESGFVIDKFPISRPNLTFSTLTVSNMSPEDSSIYLCSVSPGTGFVWYGYTFGSGTRLTVV.

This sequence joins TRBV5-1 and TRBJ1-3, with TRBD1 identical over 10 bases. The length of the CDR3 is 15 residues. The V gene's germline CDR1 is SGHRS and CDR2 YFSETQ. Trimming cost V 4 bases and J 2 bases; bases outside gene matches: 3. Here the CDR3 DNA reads TGCGCCAGCAGCATAGGACAGGGGGCTGGAAACACCATATATTTT. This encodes CASSIGQGAGNTIYF.

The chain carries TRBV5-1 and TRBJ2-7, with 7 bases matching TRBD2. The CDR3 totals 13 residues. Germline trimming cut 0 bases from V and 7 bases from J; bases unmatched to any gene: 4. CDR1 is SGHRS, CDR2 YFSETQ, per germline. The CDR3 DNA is TGCGCCAGCAGCTTGGACCCAGCGGGGGAGCAGTACTTC. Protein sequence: CASSLDPAGEQYF.

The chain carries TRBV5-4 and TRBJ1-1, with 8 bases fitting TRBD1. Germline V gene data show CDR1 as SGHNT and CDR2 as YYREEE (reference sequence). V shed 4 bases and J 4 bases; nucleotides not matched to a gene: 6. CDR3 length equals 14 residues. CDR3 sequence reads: CASSPQGVATEAFF. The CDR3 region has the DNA TGTGCCAGCAGCCCACAGGGGGTGGCCACTGAAGCTTTCTTT.

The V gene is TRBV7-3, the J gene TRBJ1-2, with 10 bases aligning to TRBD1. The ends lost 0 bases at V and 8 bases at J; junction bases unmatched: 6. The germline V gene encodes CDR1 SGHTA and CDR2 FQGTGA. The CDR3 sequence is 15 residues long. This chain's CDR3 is CASSLTGTGAEGYTF. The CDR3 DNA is TGTGCCAGCAGCTTAACAGGGACAGGGGCGGAAGGCTACACCTTC.